The 20 T cell receptor beta chains given below trace back to one sample, sequenced in a study of human T cells and chemical hapten exposure. Sample time point: pre-sensitization, week 0. Indicated treatment: therapeutic diphenylcyclopropenone sensitization with weekly scalp DPC. Blood, whole and unfractionated, served as the source for total RNA extraction. TCRdb redid the calling of the RACE reads with MiXCR, one entry per CDR3 protein. This sample has about 55,000 distinct CDR3 sequences, with roughly 10% found just once. The sample in question was whole blood, obtained in connection with sensitization to the hapten diphenylcyclopropenone (DPC). These receptors all come from a woman aged 25 to 39 with alopecia areata. Some clones in this sample may be carry-over from other donors' samples.

Concerning this clonotype: The CDR3 end shows no conserved phenylalanine or tryptophan, and so a read error is likely. The chain has TRBV5-5 and TRBJ1-4; D uncertain. Per germline, CDR1 SGHKS and CDR2 YYEKEE (reference sequence). CDR3 length equals 16 residues. With 0 bases removed from V and 0 bases from J, the gap between germline ends came to 9 bases. CDR3 region: CASSLATNPTNEKLFL. CDR3 nucleotide sequence: TGTGCCAGCAGCTTGGCCACCAATCCAACTAATGAAAAACTGTTTTTG.

There are a few counts of this clonotype. The chain links TRBV28 to TRBJ2-1; tentative D call: TRBD1 (6 bases). Germline V gene data show CDR1 as MDHEN and CDR2 as SYDVKM. Trimming cost V 5 bases and J 5 bases, with 16 bases left between them. The CDR3 runs 15 residues. CDR3 nucleotide sequence: TGTGCCAGCAGTCCCCGGACAGTTGTCCACAATGAGCAGTTCTTC. This sequence encodes CASSPRTVVHNEQFF.

The CDR3 loop reads CASSLASGRTEAFF. The CDR3, as DNA: TGTGCCAGCAGCTTAGCCAGCGGGCGGACTGAAGCTTTCTTT. The V and J genes are TRBV7-8 and TRBJ1-1, with D unresolved. V shed 0 bases and J shed 5 bases, with 10 bases lying between them. CDR3 length equals 14 residues. Germline V lookup: CDR1 SGHVS, CDR2 FQNEAQ.

This clonotype was seen only a few times. The chain has TRBV6-5 and TRBJ2-5, with D hard to call. The ends were cut back, 2 bases at V and 2 bases at J, with 6 bases in the middle. CDR1 and CDR2 (germline): MNHEY, SVGAGI. The CDR3 is made up of 13 amino acids. The CDR3: CASSYTLQETQYF. In nucleotides, the CDR3 is TGTGCCAGCAGTTACACATTACAAGAGACCCAGTACTTC.

The chain couples TRBV12-3 or TRBV12-4 to TRBJ2-6, with D possibly TRBD1 on 6 matching bases. Trimming removed 10 bases from V and 1 base from J, with 11 bases in between. CDR3 length equals 14 residues. DNA for the CDR3: TGTGCCATAAAACAGGGTTCTGGGGCCAACGTCCTGACTTTC. It translates to CAIKQGSGANVLTF.

This clonotype appeared a few times. The V and J genes are TRBV6-5 and TRBJ1-4; D not certain. CDR1 MNHEY and CDR2 SVGAGI come from the germline V gene. This CDR3 comprises 14 residues. Trimming cost V 5 bases and J 10 bases, with 17 bases left between them. The CDR3 bases are TGTGCCAGCAGTCCCACCATTTCAAGAGGAAAACTGTTTTTT. Translation gives CASSPTISRGKLFF.

This rearrangement joins TRBV18 to TRBJ2-7; D might be TRBD1 (5 bases). The CDR3 is made up of 12 amino acids. Germline V CDR1 and CDR2: KGHSH, LQKENI. With 6 bases removed from V and 3 bases from J, the gap between germline ends came to 9 bases. The CDR3 reads CASSEQGYEQYF. The CDR3 DNA reads TGTGCCAGCTCGGAGCAGGGCTACGAGCAGTACTTC. Complete variable domain (other parts from reference TRBV18 and TRBJ2-7): NAGVMQNPRHLVRRRGQEARLRCSPMKGHSHVYWYRQLPEEGLKFMVYLQKENIIDESGMPKERFSAEFPKEGPSILRIQQVVRGDSAAYFCASSEQGYEQYFGPGTRLTVT.

This chain joins TRBV12-3 or TRBV12-4 and TRBJ2-7, with 9 bases matching TRBD1. The ends lost 5 bases at V and 12 bases at J; junction bases unmatched: 11. The CDR3 consists of 13 residues. The CDR3 protein is CASSPRSGTGPYF. The DNA for the CDR3 is TGTGCCAGCAGTCCACGATCTGGGACAGGGCCGTACTTC.

This clonotype showed up many times. This chain connects TRBV5-1 to TRBJ2-5, with 10 bases aligning to TRBD2. V gave up 6 bases and J gave up 9 bases; unmatched junction bases: 23. The CDR3 totals 18 residues. Germline CDR1 and CDR2: SGHRS and YFSETQ. The CDR3 sequence: CASNPMITGTSDNLPQYF. Written as DNA, the CDR3 is TGCGCCAGCAATCCTATGATTACCGGGACTAGCGATAATTTACCCCAGTACTTC.

The chain employs TRBV5-1 and TRBJ2-5; D may be TRBD2 (5 bases). CDR1 is SGHRS and CDR2 is YFSETQ in the germline V gene. This CDR3 contains 12 residues. V lost 1 base, J lost 5 bases, and 6 bases lay in between. CDR3 sequence: CASSLTGETQYF. The CDR3 region has the DNA TGCGCCAGCAGCTTGACGGGGGAGACCCAGTACTTC.

This clonotype has only a few counts. The rearrangement joins TRBV5-6 to TRBJ1-6; possibly TRBD1 for D (5 bases). The CDR3 loop spans 16 amino acids. The V gene lost 3 bases and the J gene lost 6 bases, with 16 bases spanning the gap. Germline CDR1 reads SGHDT; CDR2 reads YYEEEE. CDR3 DNA sequence: TGTGCCAGCAGCTCGGGACTCGAATTGGTTAATTCACCCCTCCACTTT. Protein product: CASSSGLELVNSPLHF.

This clonotype was seen a few times. The chain links TRBV20-1 to TRBJ1-1, with no clear D. Germline lookup yields CDR1 DFQATT and CDR2 SNEGSKA (reference sequence). V was trimmed by 2 bases and J by 6 bases, leaving 10 bases between them. The CDR3 runs to 12 residues. The CDR3 bases are TGCAGTGCTAGAACGCCGGGCCCTGAAGCTTTCTTT. Amino acid sequence: CSARTPGPEAFF.

This clonotype has at least ten counts. The chain employs TRBV5-1 and TRBJ2-3; no clear D gene. CDR1 and CDR2 from the germline V gene are SGHRS and YFSETQ. The CDR3 consists of 15 residues. Trimming took 4 bases from V and 1 from J, leaving 13 bases between them. CDR3 sequence reads: CASSPVPEGTDTQYF. The CDR3 region has the DNA TGCGCCAGCAGCCCCGTCCCGGAAGGCACAGATACGCAGTATTTT.

In its sample, this clonotype was seen many times. Written as DNA, the CDR3 is TGTGCCAGCAGCGAGGGCTGGCAGGATTCACCCCTCCACTTT. Protein product: CASSEGWQDSPLHF. The chain has TRBV6-6 and TRBJ1-6; D unclear. V shed 6 bases and J shed 8 bases, with 14 bases lying between them. CDR1 and CDR2 (germline): MNHNY, SVGAGI (reference sequence). The CDR3 consists of 14 residues.

This clonotype appeared a few times. This chain uses TRBV20-1 with TRBJ2-3; 8 nucleotides line up with TRBD2. The CDR3 consists of 16 residues. Trimming at V came to 5 bases and at J to 0 bases, leaving 10 bases not matched to a gene. CDR1 and CDR2 (germline): DFQATT, SNEGSKA (reference sequence). The CDR3: CSARGLVPASTDTQYF. As DNA, the CDR3 is TGCAGTGCTCGGGGACTAGTACCCGCTAGCACAGATACGCAGTATTTT.

The V and J genes are TRBV7-2 and TRBJ2-3; 7 bases align to TRBD1. V shed 4 bases, J shed 9 bases, and the junction held 10 bases outside the gene matches. The CDR3 totals 14 residues. Per germline, CDR1 SGHTA and CDR2 FQGNSA. The CDR3 spells CASSSGTDPWTQYF. The CDR3 DNA reads as TGTGCCAGCAGCTCGGGGACAGACCCTTGGACGCAGTATTTT. Complete variable domain (other parts from reference TRBV7-2 and TRBJ2-3): GAGVSQSPSNKVTEKGKDVELRCDPISGHTALYWYRQSLGQGLEFLIYFQGNSAPDKSGLPSDRFSAERTGGSVSTLTIQRTQQEDSAVYLCASSSGTDPWTQYFGPGTRLTVL.

This clonotype was detected only a few times. The J gene is TRBJ1-2, the V gene TRBV4-1; D call uncertain. Trimming shortened V by 3 bases and J by 4 bases, and 9 bases separated the two germline ends. The CDR3 spans 13 residues. CDR1 is MGHRA, CDR2 YSYEKL, per germline. DNA for the CDR3: TGCGCCAGCAGCCAGGAGACCAGCTATGGCTACACCTTC. Its protein product is CASSQETSYGYTF.

This chain joins TRBV29-1 and TRBJ1-2; 9 bases line up with TRBD1. The CDR3 runs to 12 residues. Germline V CDR1 and CDR2: SQVTM, ANQGSEA. V shed 6 bases, J shed 3 bases, and the junction held 2 bases outside the gene matches. DNA of the CDR3: TGCAGCGTGGGGGACAGGGACTATGGCTACACCTTC. As protein: CSVGDRDYGYTF.

V usage is TRBV20-1 and J usage is TRBJ2-7; no reliable D call. V was pared by 3 bases and J by 1 base, with 10 bases between. The CDR3 has 13 residues. The germline V gene encodes CDR1 DFQATT and CDR2 SNEGSKA (reference sequence). The CDR3 protein is CSASSGDSYEQYF. The CDR3 bases are TGCAGTGCTAGTTCTGGGGATTCCTACGAGCAGTACTTC.

This clonotype has more than one count but fewer than ten. The chain carries TRBV7-2 and TRBJ2-5; D unclear. Germline values: CDR1 SGHTA, CDR2 FQGNSA. The CDR3 runs to 15 residues. The germline V and J ends were trimmed by 1 base and 5 bases, with 14 bases remaining between them. The CDR3 nucleotides read TGTGCCAGCAGCTTAGTGAACTGGAAAGGGGAGACCCAGTACTTC. Translation gives CASSLVNWKGETQYF.